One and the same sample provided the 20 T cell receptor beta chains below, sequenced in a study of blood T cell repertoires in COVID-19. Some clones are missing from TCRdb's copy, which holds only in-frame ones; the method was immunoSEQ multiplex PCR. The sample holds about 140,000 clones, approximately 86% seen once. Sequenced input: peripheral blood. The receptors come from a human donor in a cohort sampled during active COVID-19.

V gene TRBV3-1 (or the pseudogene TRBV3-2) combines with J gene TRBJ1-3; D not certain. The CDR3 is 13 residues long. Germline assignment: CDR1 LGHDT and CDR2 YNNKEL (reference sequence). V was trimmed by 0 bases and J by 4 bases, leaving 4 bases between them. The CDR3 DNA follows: TGTGCCAGCAGCCAAGATGAGGGAAACACCATATATTTT. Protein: CASSQDEGNTIYF.

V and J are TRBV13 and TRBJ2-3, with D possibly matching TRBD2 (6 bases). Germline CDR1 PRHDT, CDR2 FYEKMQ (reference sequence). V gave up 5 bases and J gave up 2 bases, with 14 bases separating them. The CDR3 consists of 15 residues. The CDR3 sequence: CASSPWERVTDTQYF. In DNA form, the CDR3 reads TGTGCCAGCAGCCCCTGGGAGCGGGTCACAGATACGCAGTATTTT.

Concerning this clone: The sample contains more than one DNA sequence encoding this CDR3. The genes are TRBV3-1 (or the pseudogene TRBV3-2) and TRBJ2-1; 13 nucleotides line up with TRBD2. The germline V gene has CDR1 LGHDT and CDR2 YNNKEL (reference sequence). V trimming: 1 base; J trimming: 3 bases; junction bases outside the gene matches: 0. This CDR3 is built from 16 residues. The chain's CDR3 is CASSQGLAGGYNEQFF. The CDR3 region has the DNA TGTGCCAGCAGCCAAGGACTAGCGGGAGGCTACAATGAGCAGTTCTTC.

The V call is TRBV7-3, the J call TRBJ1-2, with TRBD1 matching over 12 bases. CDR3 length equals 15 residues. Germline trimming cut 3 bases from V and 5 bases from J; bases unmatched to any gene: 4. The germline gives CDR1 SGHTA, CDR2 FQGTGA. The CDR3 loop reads CASSLGQGAGYGYTF. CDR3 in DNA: TGTGCCAGCAGCTTGGGACAGGGGGCCGGTTATGGCTACACCTTC.

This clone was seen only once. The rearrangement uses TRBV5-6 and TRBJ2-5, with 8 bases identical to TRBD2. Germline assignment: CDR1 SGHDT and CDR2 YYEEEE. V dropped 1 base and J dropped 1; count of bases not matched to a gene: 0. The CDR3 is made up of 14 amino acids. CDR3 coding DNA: TGTGCCAGCAGCTTGACTAGCGGCCAAGAGACCCAGTACTTC. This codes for CASSLTSGQETQYF.

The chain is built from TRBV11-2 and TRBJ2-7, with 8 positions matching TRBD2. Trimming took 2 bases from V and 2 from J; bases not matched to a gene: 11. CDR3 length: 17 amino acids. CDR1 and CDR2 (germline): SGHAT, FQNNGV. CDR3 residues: CASSLFREGNRAYEQYF. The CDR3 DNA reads TGTGCCAGCAGCTTATTTCGGGAGGGGAACAGGGCCTACGAGCAGTACTTC.

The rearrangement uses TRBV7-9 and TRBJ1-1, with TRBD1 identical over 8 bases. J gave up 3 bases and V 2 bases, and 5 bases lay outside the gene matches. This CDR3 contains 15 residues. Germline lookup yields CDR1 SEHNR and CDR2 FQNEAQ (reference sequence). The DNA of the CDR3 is TGTGCCAGCAGCTTAACGGGCAGGGGGCACACTGAAGCTTTCTTT. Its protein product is CASSLTGRGHTEAFF.

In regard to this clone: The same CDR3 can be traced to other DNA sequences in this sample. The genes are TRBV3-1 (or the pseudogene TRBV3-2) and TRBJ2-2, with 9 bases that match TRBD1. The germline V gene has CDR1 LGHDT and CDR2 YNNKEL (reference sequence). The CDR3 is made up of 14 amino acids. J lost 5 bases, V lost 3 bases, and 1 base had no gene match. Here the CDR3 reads CASSQDRGTGELFF. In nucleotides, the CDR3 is TGTGCCAGCAGCCAGGACAGGGGTACCGGGGAGCTGTTTTTT.

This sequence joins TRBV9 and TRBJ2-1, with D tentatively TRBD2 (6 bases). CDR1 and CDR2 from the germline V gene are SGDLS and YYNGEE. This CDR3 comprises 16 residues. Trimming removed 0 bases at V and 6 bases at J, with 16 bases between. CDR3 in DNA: TGTGCCAGCAGCGTAGTGGAGGGGCTTCGGTCCAATGAGCAGTTCTTC. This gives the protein CASSVVEGLRSNEQFF. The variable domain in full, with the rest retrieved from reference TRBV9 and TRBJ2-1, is DSGVTQTPKHLITATGQRVTLRCSPRSGDLSVYWYQQSLDQGLQFLIQYYNGEERAKGNILERFSAQQFPDLHSELNLSSLELGDSALYFCASSVVEGLRSNEQFFGPGTRLTVL.

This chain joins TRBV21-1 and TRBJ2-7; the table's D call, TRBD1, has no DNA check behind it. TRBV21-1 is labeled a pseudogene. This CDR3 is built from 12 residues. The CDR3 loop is CPRIRRLYEQYF. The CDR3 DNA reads TGTCCAAGGATCAGGCGCCTCTACGAGCAGTACTTC.

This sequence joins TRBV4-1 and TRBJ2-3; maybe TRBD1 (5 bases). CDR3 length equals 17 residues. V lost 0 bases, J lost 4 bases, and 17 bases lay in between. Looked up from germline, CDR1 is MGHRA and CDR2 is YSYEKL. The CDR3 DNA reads TGCGCCAGCAGCCAAGATAGGGGTTTAGGGGCCCCAGATACGCAGTATTTT. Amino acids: CASSQDRGLGAPDTQYF.

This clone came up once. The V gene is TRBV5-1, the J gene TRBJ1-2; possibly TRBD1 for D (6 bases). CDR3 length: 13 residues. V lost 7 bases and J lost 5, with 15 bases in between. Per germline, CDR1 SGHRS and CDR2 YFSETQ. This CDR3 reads CASGRTGKYGYTF. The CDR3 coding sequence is TGCGCCAGCGGGAGAACAGGGAAGTATGGCTACACCTTC.

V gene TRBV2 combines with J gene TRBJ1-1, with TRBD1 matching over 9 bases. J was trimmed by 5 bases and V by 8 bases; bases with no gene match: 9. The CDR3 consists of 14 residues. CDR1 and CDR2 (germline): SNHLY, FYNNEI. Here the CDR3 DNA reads TGTGCCAGCCCGGGACAGGGAGGGGAGACTGAAGCTTTCTTT. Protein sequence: CASPGQGGETEAFF.

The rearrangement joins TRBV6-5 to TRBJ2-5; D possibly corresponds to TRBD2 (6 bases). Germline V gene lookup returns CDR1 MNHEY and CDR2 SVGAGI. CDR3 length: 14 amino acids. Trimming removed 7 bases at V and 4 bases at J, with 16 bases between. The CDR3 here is CASNLARLGETQYF. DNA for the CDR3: TGTGCCAGCAACCTAGCGCGGTTAGGAGAGACCCAGTACTTC.

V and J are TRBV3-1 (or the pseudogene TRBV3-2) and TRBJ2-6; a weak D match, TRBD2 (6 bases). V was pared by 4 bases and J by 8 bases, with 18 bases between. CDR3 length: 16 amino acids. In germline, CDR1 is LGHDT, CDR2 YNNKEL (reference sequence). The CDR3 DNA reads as TGTGCCAGCAGCCGGAGAGGGAGGAGAGACTCCAACGTCCTGACTTTC. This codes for CASSRRGRRDSNVLTF.

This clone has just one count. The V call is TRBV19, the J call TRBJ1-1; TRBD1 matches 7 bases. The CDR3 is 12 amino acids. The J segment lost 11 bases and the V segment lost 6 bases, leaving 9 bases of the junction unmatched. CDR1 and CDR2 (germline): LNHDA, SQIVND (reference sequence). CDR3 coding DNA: TGTGCCAGTAGCGCAGGGGGGATAAAGGCTTTCTTT. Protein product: CASSAGGIKAFF.

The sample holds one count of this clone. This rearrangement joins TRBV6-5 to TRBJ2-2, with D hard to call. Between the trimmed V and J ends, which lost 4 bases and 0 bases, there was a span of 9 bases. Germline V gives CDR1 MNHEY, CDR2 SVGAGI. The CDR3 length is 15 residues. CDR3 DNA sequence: TGTGCCAGCAGTTCCGAACAGCCGAACACCGGGGAGCTGTTTTTT. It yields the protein CASSSEQPNTGELFF.

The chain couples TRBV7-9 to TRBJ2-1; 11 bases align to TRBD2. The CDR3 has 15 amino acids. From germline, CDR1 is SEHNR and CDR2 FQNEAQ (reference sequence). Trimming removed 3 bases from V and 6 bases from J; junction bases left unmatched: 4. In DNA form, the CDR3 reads TGTGCCAGCAGCTTCGTAGCGGGAGGGTTCAATGAGCAGTTCTTC. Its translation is CASSFVAGGFNEQFF.

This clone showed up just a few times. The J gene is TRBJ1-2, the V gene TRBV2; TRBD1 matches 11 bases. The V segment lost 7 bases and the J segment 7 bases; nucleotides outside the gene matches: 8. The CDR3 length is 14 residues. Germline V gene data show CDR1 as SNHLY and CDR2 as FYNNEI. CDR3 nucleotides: TGTGCCAGCACGCGGGACAGGGGGTTAGGTGGCTACACCTTC. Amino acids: CASTRDRGLGGYTF.

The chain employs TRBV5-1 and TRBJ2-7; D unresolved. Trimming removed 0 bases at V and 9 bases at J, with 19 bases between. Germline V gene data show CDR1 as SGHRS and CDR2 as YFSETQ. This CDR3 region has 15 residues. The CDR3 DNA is TGCGCCAGCAGCTTGGATACAGCCTCCGGTTTGGTGCAGTACTTC. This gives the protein CASSLDTASGLVQYF.